Below are 31 T cell receptor beta chains sequenced from a single sample in a study of blood T cell repertoires in COVID-19. Sequencing was performed with immunoSEQ multiplex PCR; in TCRdb, only in-frame clones are kept and a portion is missing. The data hold about 410,000 clones, with about nine tenths observed a single time. Source material: peripheral blood. Receptors originate from a young woman with active or convalescent COVID-19.

This chain links TRBV10-3 with TRBJ2-3, with unresolved D. The CDR3 consists of 19 residues. CDR1 and CDR2 from the germline V gene are ENHRY and SYGVKD. Trimming cost V 3 bases and J 2 bases, with 24 bases left between them. The CDR3 loop is CAISDTLPVGGKYTDTQYF. The DNA of the CDR3 is TGTGCCATCAGTGATACTTTACCGGTTGGCGGAAAATACACAGATACGCAGTATTTT.

The sample holds one count of this clone. This sequence joins TRBV7-9 and TRBJ2-3, with 8 bases fitting TRBD2. The CDR3 loop spans 16 amino acids. V lost 5 bases and J lost 0; bases outside the gene matches: 7. CDR1 is SEHNR and CDR2 is FQNEAQ in the germline V gene (reference sequence). DNA for the CDR3: TGTGCCAGCAGCCGAAGGCCTAGCGGGAGCACAGATACGCAGTATTTT. Translated: CASSRRPSGSTDTQYF. The whole variable domain, remainder taken from reference TRBV7-9 and TRBJ2-3, is DTGVSQNPRHKITKRGQNVTFRCDPISEHNRLYWYRQTLGQGPEFLTYFQNEAQLEKSRLLSDRFSAERPKGSFSTLEIQRTEQGDSAMYLCASSRRPSGSTDTQYFGPGTRLTVL.

The V gene is TRBV2, the J gene TRBJ2-2; perhaps TRBD1 as D (5 bases). The germline V and J ends were trimmed by 7 bases and 8 bases, with 11 bases remaining between them. The CDR3 covers 12 residues. Looked up from germline, CDR1 is SNHLY and CDR2 is FYNNEI. The CDR3 region has the DNA TGTGCCAGCATTGGAAGGACAGGGGAGCTGTTTTTT. Protein sequence: CASIGRTGELFF.

V gene TRBV5-1 combines with J gene TRBJ1-1, with 9 bases aligning to TRBD1. V shed 7 bases and J 5 bases; nucleotides not matched to a gene: 12. Looked up from germline, CDR1 is SGHRS and CDR2 is YFSETQ. This CDR3 is 15 amino acids long. In nucleotides, the CDR3 is TGCGCCAGCGGGATGGATCGGACAGGGGATACTGAAGCTTTCTTT. It encodes CASGMDRTGDTEAFF.

The chain recombines TRBV6-2 or TRBV6-3 with TRBJ2-7; TRBD1 might be the D (5 bases). The CDR3 has 10 residues. Germline CDR1 is MNHEY and CDR2 is SVGEGT. V lost 4 bases, J lost 10 bases, and 8 bases lay in between. The CDR3 bases are TGTGCCAGCAGTTCTGGGGCTCAGTACTTC. Its protein product is CASSSGAQYF.

V is TRBV5-4 and J is TRBJ1-2, with D perhaps TRBD1 (5 bases). The CDR3 runs 13 residues. CDR1 is SGHNT and CDR2 is YYREEE in the germline V gene (reference sequence). Trimming took 6 bases from V and 4 from J, leaving 13 bases between them. DNA for the CDR3: TGTGCCAGCACCCTGTGGGGCGGCTATGGCTACACCTTC. Amino acid sequence: CASTLWGGYGYTF.

The chain joins TRBV7-8 to TRBJ1-6; the match to TRBD1 covers 11 bases. The junction had 4 bases not matched to a gene; V was cut back by 2 bases and J by 10 bases. There are 15 residues in the CDR3. From germline, CDR1 is SGHVS and CDR2 FQNEAQ. The CDR3 sequence: CASSLPRDRGSPLHF. CDR3 bases: TGTGCCAGCAGCTTACCCCGGGACAGGGGGTCACCCCTCCACTTT.

This chain joins TRBV19 and TRBJ2-4; maybe TRBD2 (6 bases). This CDR3 region has 16 residues. Looked up from germline, CDR1 is LNHDA and CDR2 is SQIVND (reference sequence). V shed 9 bases and J shed 3 bases, with 21 bases lying between them. The CDR3 loop reads CASGTGEGVGKNIQYF. For the CDR3, the DNA is TGTGCCAGCGGGACTGGCGAAGGTGTTGGCAAAAACATTCAGTACTTC.

This rearrangement joins TRBV6-5 to TRBJ2-2; TRBD2 agrees at 7 bases. The trim removed 10 bases at V and 6 bases at J, leaving 5 bases unmatched. This CDR3 region has 12 residues. From germline, CDR1 is MNHEY and CDR2 SVGAGI. This chain's CDR3 is CATRTSPGELFF. The CDR3 DNA reads as TGTGCCACCCGGACTAGTCCCGGGGAGCTGTTTTTT.

V gene TRBV29-1 combines with J gene TRBJ2-1; 9 nucleotides match TRBD2. In germline, CDR1 is SQVTM, CDR2 ANQGSEA. The V gene end was trimmed by 0 bases and the J gene end by 13 bases; junction bases not matched to a gene: 13. CDR3 length equals 15 residues. CDR3 coding DNA: TGCAGCGTTGAAGAGACGGGAGTTGGGACTAGCTCCCAGTTCTTC. Translation: CSVEETGVGTSSQFF.

This clone appeared a single time. The chain is built from TRBV23-1 and TRBJ2-4; no clear D gene. TRBV23-1 is an ORF, with its function uncertain. V was pared by 0 bases and J by 2 bases, with 14 bases between. CDR3 length: 17 amino acids. The CDR3 sequence: CASSQSSLGSTKNIQYF. In DNA form, the CDR3 reads TGCGCCAGCAGTCAATCGTCCCTAGGTAGTACCAAAAACATTCAGTACTTC.

This chain links TRBV19 with TRBJ1-2, with TRBD1 identical over 10 bases. The CDR3 consists of 11 residues. Germline V gene lookup returns CDR1 LNHDA and CDR2 SQIVND (reference sequence). J gave up 7 bases and V 10 bases, and 3 bases lay outside the gene matches. The CDR3 DNA follows: TGTGCCACGGACAGGGGGTCTGGCTACACCTTC. The encoded protein is CATDRGSGYTF.

The CDR3 loop reads CASSLGWSGSTDTQYF. The CDR3 DNA follows: TGCGCCAGCAGCTTGGGTTGGAGCGGGAGCACAGATACGCAGTATTTT. This chain links TRBV5-1 with TRBJ2-3; D perhaps matches TRBD2 (6 bases). CDR3 length: 16 residues. Trimming took off 0 bases at V and 0 bases at J, with 11 bases between the two ends. Germline CDR1 reads SGHRS; CDR2 reads YFSETQ.

This chain links TRBV6-5 with TRBJ1-1, with D possibly being TRBD1 (6 bases). There are 13 residues in the CDR3. V lost 7 bases to trimming and J lost 5 bases, with 14 bases between them. Per germline, CDR1 MNHEY and CDR2 SVGAGI. The CDR3 coding sequence is TGTGCCAGCAACAATCAGGGGCGGACTGAAGCTTTCTTT. The encoded protein is CASNNQGRTEAFF.

This rearrangement joins TRBV10-2 to TRBJ1-1; D possibly corresponds to TRBD1 (6 bases). Per germline, CDR1 WSHSY and CDR2 SAAADI. The V end was cut by 6 bases, the J end by 1 base, with 6 bases between. The CDR3 extends over 12 amino acids. CDR3 in amino acids: CASRDRNTEAFF. DNA for the CDR3: TGCGCCAGCAGGGACAGGAACACTGAAGCTTTCTTT.

The chain links TRBV21-1 to TRBJ1-6; the DNA was not compared with TRBD1, the D call given in the table. TRBV21-1 is shown as a pseudogene. The CDR3 loop spans 11 amino acids. This CDR3 is CANTHGSPLHF. CDR3 nucleotides: TGTGCCAACACCCATGGTTCACCCCTCCACTTT.

This chain links TRBV9 with TRBJ2-7; 9 nucleotides line up with TRBD2. From germline, CDR1 is SGDLS and CDR2 YYNGEE. The CDR3 contains 13 residues. Trimming removed 0 bases from V and 5 bases from J; junction bases left unmatched: 0. In DNA form, the CDR3 reads TGTGCCAGCAGCGTAGGACTAGCGGACGAGCAGTACTTC. Translating it yields CASSVGLADEQYF.

This clone came up once. The chain couples TRBV5-5 to TRBJ2-1; 10 bases are a match to TRBD2. V lost 0 bases and J lost 0; bases outside the gene matches: 0. The V gene's germline CDR1 is SGHKS and CDR2 YYEKEE (reference sequence). This CDR3 spans 16 amino acids. The CDR3 region is CASSLASGGSYNEQFF. The CDR3 nucleotides read TGTGCCAGCAGCTTGGCTAGCGGGGGCTCCTACAATGAGCAGTTCTTC.

This chain connects TRBV4-1 to TRBJ1-2; possible D gene TRBD1, 6 bases. The CDR3 extends over 14 amino acids. V lost 3 bases and J 3 bases, leaving 11 bases between the germline ends. Looked up from germline, CDR1 is MGHRA and CDR2 is YSYEKL. CDR3 bases: TGCGCCAGCAGCCAGGGGGCCAGGGACTATGGCTACACCTTC. Amino acid sequence: CASSQGARDYGYTF.

The genes are TRBV6-1 and TRBJ2-6; TRBD2 might be the D (6 bases). CDR1 and CDR2 (germline): MNHNS, SASEGT. This CDR3 is built from 16 residues. Trimming took off 0 bases at V and 4 bases at J, with 10 bases between the two ends. The CDR3 sequence is CASSEAGRNGANVLTF. The CDR3 bases are TGTGCCAGCAGTGAAGCGGGGAGGAACGGGGCCAACGTCCTGACTTTC.

The chain combines TRBV21-1 with TRBJ1-3. TRBV21-1 is a recognized pseudogene. The CDR3 is 17 residues long. CDR3: CASSPLRRGSSGNTIYF. CDR3 coding DNA: TGTGCCAGCAGCCCTCTTAGACGGGGAAGCTCTGGAAACACCATATATTTT.

The chain recombines TRBV6-1 with TRBJ2-7, with a possible D match to TRBD1 (6 bases). This CDR3 contains 17 residues. V shed 0 bases and J shed 2 bases, with 17 bases lying between them. Germline-derived CDR1 and CDR2 are MNHNS and SASEGT. The CDR3 is CASSEARGIEIAYEQYF. The DNA of the CDR3 is TGTGCCAGCAGTGAAGCTAGGGGGATAGAAATAGCCTACGAGCAGTACTTC.

The rearrangement joins TRBV27 to TRBJ2-4, with D perhaps TRBD2 (6 bases). CDR3 length: 14 residues. The germline CDR1 and CDR2 sequences are MNHEY and SMNVEV (reference sequence). V was clipped by 5 bases and J by 8 bases, with 16 bases between them. CDR3 bases: TGTGCCAGCAGTGGGCCGGGACTGTGGGACATTCAGTACTTC. It translates to CASSGPGLWDIQYF.

The chain joins TRBV4-1 to TRBJ1-5, with 7 bases fitting TRBD1. V lost 4 bases and J lost 5; bases outside the gene matches: 11. Germline CDR1 MGHRA, CDR2 YSYEKL. This CDR3 comprises 16 residues. This CDR3 is CASSPGQARGHQPQHF. Written as DNA, the CDR3 is TGCGCCAGCAGCCCTGGACAGGCTCGGGGTCATCAGCCCCAGCATTTT.

This clone was detected only once. J is TRBJ2-5 and V is TRBV5-1, with TRBD2 matching 12 bases. The germline gives CDR1 SGHRS, CDR2 YFSETQ. V lost 7 bases to trimming and J lost 2 bases; unmatched junction nucleotides: 3. CDR3 length: 14 residues. CDR3 loop: CASQLAGGQETQYF. The CDR3 DNA reads TGCGCCAGCCAACTAGCGGGGGGACAAGAGACCCAGTACTTC.

This clone was picked up a small number of times. Other DNA sequences within the sample encode an identical CDR3. This sequence joins TRBV12-3 or TRBV12-4 and TRBJ1-3; D is undetermined. The CDR3 contains 13 residues. The V gene lost 0 bases and the J gene lost 3 bases, with 3 bases spanning the gap. The CDR3 sequence: CASSLALGNTIYF. The DNA of the CDR3 is TGTGCCAGCAGTTTAGCACTTGGAAACACCATATATTTT.

This clone was found once. The J gene is TRBJ1-2, the V gene TRBV7-9, with 7 bases identical to TRBD1. V was clipped by 6 bases and J by 8 bases; unmatched bases: 6. Germline CDR1 and CDR2: SEHNR and FQNEAQ (reference sequence). The CDR3 has 12 residues. Here the CDR3 reads CASSRQGHGYTF. The CDR3 bases are TGTGCCAGCAGTCGACAGGGACACGGCTACACCTTC. The whole variable domain, remainder taken from reference TRBV7-9 and TRBJ1-2, is DTGVSQNPRHKITKRGQNVTFRCDPISEHNRLYWYRQTLGQGPEFLTYFQNEAQLEKSRLLSDRFSAERPKGSFSTLEIQRTEQGDSAMYLCASSRQGHGYTFGSGTRLTVV.

V usage is TRBV5-6 and J usage is TRBJ2-2; D is unresolved. Trimming removed 0 bases at V and 3 bases at J, with 12 bases between. Germline values: CDR1 SGHDT, CDR2 YYEEEE. This CDR3 has 16 residues. CDR3 bases: TGTGCCAGCAGCTTGGCCTGGAGCTGGGACACCGGGGAGCTGTTTTTT. This translates into CASSLAWSWDTGELFF.

This rearrangement joins TRBV2 to TRBJ1-3; D possibly corresponds to TRBD1 (6 bases). Germline-derived CDR1 and CDR2 are SNHLY and FYNNEI. CDR3 length: 16 amino acids. The ends were cut back, 2 bases at V and 0 bases at J, with 11 bases in the middle. CDR3 in amino acids: CASSEITGLSGNTIYF. DNA for the CDR3: TGTGCCAGCAGTGAAATTACAGGGCTCTCTGGAAACACCATATATTTT.

The chain employs TRBV27 and TRBJ2-1; 14 bases fit TRBD2. Germline CDR1 reads MNHEY; CDR2 reads SMNVEV (reference sequence). The J segment lost 8 bases and the V segment lost 8 bases, leaving 8 bases of the junction unmatched. The CDR3 contains 15 residues. CDR3 in DNA: TGTGCCAGCGGACCCGGGACTAGCGGGGGTGATGAGCAGTTCTTC. Its translation is CASGPGTSGGDEQFF.

In DNA form, the CDR3 reads TGTGCCAGCAGCGTAGGAGGGAACTATGGCTACACCTTC. It encodes CASSVGGNYGYTF. The J gene is TRBJ1-2, the V gene TRBV9; the D is unclear. Germline CDR1 is SGDLS and CDR2 is YYNGEE. V shed 0 bases and J shed 2 bases, with 5 bases lying between them. The CDR3 sequence is 13 residues long.